This T cell receptor (beta chain) was identified during a study of CD8 T cells in Susac syndrome. Concerning this clonotype: The antigen remains unidentified.

With random hexamers, about 0.45 to 1 ug RNA was reverse transcribed. Multiplex immunoSEQ PCR targeted 54 Vbeta and 13 Jbeta TCR beta segments. TCRdb used MiXCR to reprocess the immunoSEQ multiplex PCR reads, holding one entry per CDR3 protein. The table lists approximately 120,000 distinct CDR3 sequences, around 94% of them singletons, with 0.085% to 0.09% in the top ten. Findings of the study overall: Regarding the TCR sequencing and HLA analysis, the study admitted that a relatively small number of individuals were involved.

Sequencing of TCR beta was carried out in blood CD8+ and CD4+ T cells. TEMRA cells were FACS-enriched and CD8+ and CD4+ T cells negatively isolated. Sequencing used CD4+ T cells from PBMCs. This clonotype originated in a human donor in good health.

The CDR3 DNA follows: TGTGCCAGCAGACGACCGGGGGGAGCCACTAATGAAAAACTGTTTTTT. It encodes CASRRPGGATNEKLFF. The chain joins TRBV11-2 to TRBJ1-4; D is perhaps TRBD1 (5 bases). The V gene's germline CDR1 is SGHAT and CDR2 FQNNGV. The V end lost 6 bases, the J end lost 2 bases, and 16 bases lay between the germline ends. CDR3 length equals 16 residues.